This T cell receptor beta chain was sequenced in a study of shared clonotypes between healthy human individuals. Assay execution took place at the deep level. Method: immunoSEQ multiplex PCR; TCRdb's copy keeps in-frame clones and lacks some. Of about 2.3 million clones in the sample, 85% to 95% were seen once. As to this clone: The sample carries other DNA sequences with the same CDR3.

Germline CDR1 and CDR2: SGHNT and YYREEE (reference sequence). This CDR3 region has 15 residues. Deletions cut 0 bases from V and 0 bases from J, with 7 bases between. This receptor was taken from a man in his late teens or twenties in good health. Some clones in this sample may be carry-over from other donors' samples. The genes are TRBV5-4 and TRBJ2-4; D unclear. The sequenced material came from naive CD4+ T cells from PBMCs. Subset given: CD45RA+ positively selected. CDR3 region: CASSLDGLAKNIQYF. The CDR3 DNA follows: TGTGCCAGCAGCTTGGATGGGCTAGCCAAAAACATTCAGTACTTC.